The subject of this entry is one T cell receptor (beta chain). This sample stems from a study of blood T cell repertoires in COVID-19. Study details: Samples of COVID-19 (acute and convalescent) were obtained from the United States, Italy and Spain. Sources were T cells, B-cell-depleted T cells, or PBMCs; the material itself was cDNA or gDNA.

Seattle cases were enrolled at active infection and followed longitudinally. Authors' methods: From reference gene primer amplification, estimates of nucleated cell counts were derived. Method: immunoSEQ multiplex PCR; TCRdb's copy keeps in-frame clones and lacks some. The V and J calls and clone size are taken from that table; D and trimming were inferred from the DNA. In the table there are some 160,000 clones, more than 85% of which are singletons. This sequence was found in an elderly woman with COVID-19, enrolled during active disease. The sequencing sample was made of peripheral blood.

The CDR3 sequence is CASSLEGQGPDTQYF. CDR3 nucleotides: TGCGCCAGCAGCTTGGAAGGACAGGGGCCAGATACGCAGTATTTT. The chain couples TRBV5-1 to TRBJ2-3; 9 bases line up with TRBD1. In germline, CDR1 is SGHRS, CDR2 YFSETQ. Trimming removed 0 bases from V and 4 bases from J; junction bases left unmatched: 3. The CDR3 sequence is 15 residues long.